The next 2 T cell receptor beta chains were all read from a single sample in a study of blood T cell repertoires in COVID-19. Using immunoSEQ multiplex PCR, the repertoire was profiled, and TCRdb retains in-frame clones only, with some absent. In the table there are roughly 220,000 clones, roughly 90% of which are singletons. The sample was PBMCs or T cells enriched from blood (not recorded which). The origin of the receptors is a woman aged 40 to 55 with acute COVID-19.

The chain has TRBV5-1 and TRBJ2-2, with TRBD2 identical over 8 bases. Losses at the gene ends were 2 bases for V and 3 bases for J; bases not matched to a gene: 3. Germline assignment: CDR1 SGHRS and CDR2 YFSETQ. The CDR3 has 15 residues. CDR3: CASSFGGAYTGELFF. CDR3 sequence (DNA): TGCGCCAGCAGCTTCGGGGGGGCCTACACCGGGGAGCTGTTTTTT. The full variable domain, its missing parts supplied by reference TRBV5-1 and TRBJ2-2, is KAGVTQTPRYLIKTRGQQVTLSCSPISGHRSVSWYQQTPGQGLQFLFEYFSETQRNKGNFPGRFSGRQFSNSRSEMNVSTLELGDSALYLCASSFGGAYTGELFFGEGSRLTVL.

The chain employs TRBV12-5 and TRBJ1-4, with 12 positions matching TRBD1. Per the germline V gene, CDR1 is LGHNT and CDR2 is FRNRAP. This CDR3 region has 17 residues. Trimming took 1 base from V and 10 from J; bases not matched to a gene: 10. CDR3 loop: CASGLDLGQGAPGKLFF. DNA of the CDR3: TGTGCTAGTGGTTTGGACTTGGGACAGGGGGCCCCGGGAAAACTGTTTTTT.